A single sample gave rise to the 11 T cell receptor beta chains below, sequenced in a study of siplizumab effects on memory and regulatory T cells. Produced via immunoSEQ multiplex PCR; TCRdb's table is partial and in-frame only. The data contain more than 85,000 clones, about 94% of them singletons. What was sequenced was CD4+ T cells sorted from blood. Receptors originate from a human donor in good health.

V is TRBV2 and J is TRBJ1-1; D unclear. The CDR3 spans 11 residues. Trimming removed 4 bases at V and 6 bases at J, with 6 bases between. Looked up from germline, CDR1 is SNHLY and CDR2 is FYNNEI. CDR3: CASSAGAEAFF. The CDR3 nucleotides read TGTGCCAGCAGTGCCGGGGCTGAAGCTTTCTTT.

J is TRBJ2-6 and V is TRBV6-5; D remains ambiguous. Looked up from germline, CDR1 is MNHEY and CDR2 is SVGAGI. The CDR3 contains 15 residues. Trimming cost V 5 bases and J 0 bases, with 8 bases left between them. The CDR3 bases are TGTGCCAGCAGTCGCTTGGGCTCTGGGGCCAACGTCCTGACTTTC. This encodes CASSRLGSGANVLTF.

V and J are TRBV9 and TRBJ2-1; possible D gene TRBD1, 5 bases. The CDR3 runs to 13 residues. The V end was cut by 4 bases, the J end by 14 bases, with 19 bases between. Germline loops: CDR1 SGDLS, CDR2 YYNGEE. The CDR3 DNA sequence: TGTGCCAGCAGCCCCGGAAACCTAGGGGAAAAGTTCTTC. Its protein product is CASSPGNLGEKFF.

The chain carries TRBV14 and TRBJ2-7, with D perhaps TRBD2 (5 bases). This CDR3 is 13 amino acids long. Germline V gives CDR1 SGHDN, CDR2 FVKESK. V lost 1 base to trimming and J lost 3 bases, with 7 bases between them. CDR3 region: CASSQASGYEQYF. As DNA, the CDR3 is TGTGCCAGCAGCCAAGCCAGCGGCTACGAGCAGTACTTC.

The chain employs TRBV7-6 and TRBJ1-2; the D gene is possibly TRBD1 (5 bases). From germline, CDR1 is SGHVS and CDR2 FNYEAQ. The CDR3 is 14 amino acids. V was pared by 1 base and J by 4 bases, with 10 bases between. CDR3 amino acids: CASSLGKGSYGYTF. Here the CDR3 DNA reads TGTGCCAGCAGCTTAGGGAAGGGGAGCTATGGCTACACCTTC.

V and J are TRBV30 and TRBJ2-7; tentative D call: TRBD2 (7 bases). Germline V lookup: CDR1 GTSNPN, CDR2 SVGIG (reference sequence). The CDR3 has 14 amino acids. V was clipped by 0 bases and J by 5 bases, with 14 bases between them. The CDR3 DNA is TGTGCCTGGAGTGTACTTCGGGGGGCGGACGAGCAGTACTTC. As protein: CAWSVLRGADEQYF. The variable domain in full, with the rest retrieved from reference TRBV30 and TRBJ2-7, is SQTIHQWPATLVQPVGSPLSLECTVEGTSNPNLYWYRQAAGRGLQLLFYSVGIGQISSEVPQNLSASRPQDRQFILSSKKLLLSDSGFYLCAWSVLRGADEQYFGPGTRLTVT.

The rearrangement uses TRBV7-3 and TRBJ1-2; 9 bases fit TRBD1. The germline V gene has CDR1 SGHTA and CDR2 FQGTGA. The CDR3 has 16 amino acids. Trimming removed 2 bases from V and 4 bases from J; junction bases left unmatched: 8. The CDR3 DNA reads as TGTGCCAGCAGCTTATTACCGGGACAGGGCGGCTATGGCTACACCTTC. Protein sequence: CASSLLPGQGGYGYTF.

The CDR3 region has the DNA TGCAGCGTTCTTTCCTTAGCTACGCAGTATTTT. It yields the protein CSVLSLATQYF. This chain uses TRBV29-1 with TRBJ2-3, with D unclear. The CDR3 spans 11 residues. Germline V CDR1 and CDR2: SQVTM, ANQGSEA. With 5 bases removed from V and 8 bases from J, the gap between germline ends came to 11 bases.

The gene calls are TRBV6-6 and TRBJ1-2; D uncertain. Germline V gene sequence: CDR1 MNHNY, CDR2 SVGAGI (reference sequence). Trimming shortened V by 4 bases and J by 2 bases, and 8 bases separated the two germline ends. This CDR3 region has 13 residues. The CDR3 region is CASSLGPNYGYTF. The CDR3 DNA sequence: TGTGCCAGCAGTTTGGGCCCGAACTATGGCTACACCTTC.

The J gene is TRBJ2-3, the V gene TRBV5-1; D possibly matches TRBD1 or TRBD2 (5 bases each). This CDR3 region has 17 residues. Between the trimmed V and J ends, which lost 2 bases and 0 bases, there was a span of 16 bases. Germline V gene sequence: CDR1 SGHRS, CDR2 YFSETQ. The CDR3 nucleotides are TGCGCCAGCAGCTTAGGTAACCGGGACCCCAGCACAGATACGCAGTATTTT. Translation gives CASSLGNRDPSTDTQYF.

The V and J genes are TRBV6-5 and TRBJ1-2, with TRBD1 identical over 7 bases. The CDR3 is 15 residues long. V lost 3 bases, J lost 4 bases, and 8 bases stayed unmatched. CDR1 MNHEY and CDR2 SVGAGI come from the germline V gene. The CDR3 loop is CASSYYRGGTYGYTF. CDR3 in DNA: TGTGCCAGCAGTTATTACAGGGGAGGTACCTATGGCTACACCTTC.